Presented here are 26 T cell receptor beta chains from one specimen sequenced in a study of regulatory T cells in long-lasting Graves disease. Time point described: newly diagnosed GD, antithyroid drugs for less than 3 months. There was RNA extracted from PBMCs, and the TCR library was made from it. With iRepertoire HTBI primers and Arm-PCR of CDR3 regions, TCR beta libraries were built. A single record per CDR3 protein comes from TCRdb applying MiXCR to the multiplex PCR reads. The sample consists of hundreds of thousands of distinct CDR3 sequences, 16% of them appearing once. These data were also filed under a second study, of T cells in Graves' hyperthyroidism and ophthalmopathy.

The sequencing used peripheral blood mononuclear cells (PBMCs), collected at new diagnosis, from a patient treated with antithyroid drugs. Every receptor here comes from a middle-aged man with Graves disease.

V gene TRBV27 combines with J gene TRBJ1-4; D is uncertain. Per the germline V gene, CDR1 is MNHEY and CDR2 is SMNVEV (reference sequence). With 3 bases removed from V and 4 bases from J, the gap between germline ends came to 15 bases. The CDR3 loop spans 16 amino acids. The CDR3 sequence: CASSFGQAHNNEKLFF. The CDR3 DNA reads as TGTGCCAGCAGTTTTGGCCAGGCCCACAATAATGAAAAACTGTTTTTT.

This clonotype has ten or more counts. The chain is built from TRBV27 and TRBJ2-7, with D possibly matching TRBD1 (5 bases). The CDR3 contains 14 residues. Germline values: CDR1 MNHEY, CDR2 SMNVEV (reference sequence). V was trimmed by 6 bases and J by 0 bases, leaving 12 bases between them. In DNA form, the CDR3 reads TGTGCCAGCAGCCTCAGGGCCCCCTCCTACGAGCAGTACTTC. Amino acids: CASSLRAPSYEQYF.

V usage is TRBV6-5 and J usage is TRBJ2-2, with D perhaps matching TRBD2 (5 bases). Trimming shortened V by 2 bases and J by 6 bases, and 13 bases separated the two germline ends. This CDR3 has 15 amino acids. CDR1 is MNHEY, CDR2 SVGAGI, per germline. Here the CDR3 reads CASSYERAWAGELFF. The CDR3 DNA sequence: TGTGCCAGCAGTTACGAGAGGGCCTGGGCCGGGGAGCTGTTTTTT.

This clonotype has ten or more counts. The V gene is TRBV4-1, the J gene TRBJ1-1, with 7 nucleotides matching TRBD1. Germline trimming cut 6 bases from V and 4 bases from J; bases unmatched to any gene: 5. Germline V gene sequence: CDR1 MGHRA, CDR2 YSYEKL. The CDR3 runs 13 residues. In nucleotides, the CDR3 is TGCGCCAGCAGGGCGACAGGGCGCACTGAAGCTTTCTTT. This translates into CASRATGRTEAFF.

This clonotype was detected many times. The chain uses TRBV27 and TRBJ1-6, with 8 bases aligning to TRBD1. Germline-derived CDR1 and CDR2 are MNHEY and SMNVEV (reference sequence). V lost 3 bases and J lost 13; bases outside the gene matches: 8. This CDR3 has 14 amino acids. CDR3 in amino acids: CASSFAGQEFPLHF. The CDR3 DNA reads TGTGCCAGCAGTTTTGCGGGACAGGAATTCCCCCTCCACTTT.

This clonotype was seen repeatedly, ten times or more. The chain has TRBV11-2 and TRBJ2-3; tentative D call: TRBD2 (6 bases). The CDR3 spans 16 residues. Germline values: CDR1 SGHAT, CDR2 FQNNGV. V shed 2 bases and J shed 6 bases, with 18 bases lying between them. The CDR3 bases are TGTGCCAGCAGCTTAAGGGCGGGACCAGCGTCTGATACGCAGTATTTT. Protein sequence: CASSLRAGPASDTQYF. The full variable domain, its missing parts supplied by reference TRBV11-2 and TRBJ2-3, is EAGVAQSPRYKIIEKRQSVAFWCNPISGHATLYWYQQILGQGPKLLIQFQNNGVVDDSQLPKDRFSAERLKGVDSTLKIQPAKLEDSAVYLCASSLRAGPASDTQYFGPGTRLTVL.

This chain uses TRBV12-3 or TRBV12-4 with TRBJ2-2, with D tentatively TRBD1 (5 bases). V was shortened by 5 bases and J by 0 bases, with 16 bases between the two germline ends. The CDR3 spans 17 residues. CDR3 sequence (DNA): TGTGCCAGCAGTGGGGCCAGAGAAATAGCGAACACCGGGGAGCTGTTTTTT. Protein sequence: CASSGAREIANTGELFF.

Details on this clonotype: This sequence may be a read error, since a much larger clone differs from it by one base. The J gene is TRBJ2-3, the V gene TRBV9; D gene unclear. The germline CDR1 and CDR2 sequences are SGDLS and YYNGEE. Trimming stripped 0 bases from V and 0 bases from J, with 14 bases between. The length of the CDR3 is 17 residues. The CDR3: CASSVASTGTSTDTQYF. In DNA form, the CDR3 reads TGTGCCAGCAGCGTAGCTTCGACCGGAACTAGCACAGATACGCAGTATTTT.

There are many counts of this clonotype. V and J are TRBV20-1 and TRBJ2-1; D is unresolved. This CDR3 has 16 amino acids. The V end lost 0 bases, the J end lost 3 bases, and 15 bases lay between the germline ends. Germline CDR1 and CDR2: DFQATT and SNEGSKA (reference sequence). This CDR3 is CSARDYEAHSYNEQFF. DNA of the CDR3: TGCAGTGCTAGAGATTATGAGGCCCACAGCTACAATGAGCAGTTCTTC.

This clonotype was counted at least ten times. This chain uses TRBV7-2 with TRBJ2-7, with D possibly TRBD1 on 6 matching bases. Germline lookup yields CDR1 SGHTA and CDR2 FQGNSA. V was cut by 6 bases and J by 1 base, with 10 bases left in between. This CDR3 comprises 13 residues. In nucleotides, the CDR3 is TGTGCCAGCAGATCAACAGGGTCCTACGAGCAGTACTTC. As protein: CASRSTGSYEQYF.

In this sample, this clonotype turned up many times. The chain links TRBV20-1 to TRBJ2-3; 7 nucleotides align to TRBD2. The J segment lost 1 base and the V segment lost 2 bases, leaving 6 bases of the junction unmatched. CDR1 and CDR2 (germline): DFQATT, SNEGSKA (reference sequence). The CDR3 has 15 amino acids. CDR3 nucleotides: TGCAGTGCTAGATGGAGCGGGGCTCGCACAGATACGCAGTATTTT. Translating gives CSARWSGARTDTQYF.

In this sample, this clonotype turned up many times. The V call is TRBV2, the J call TRBJ2-1, with 8 bases that match TRBD2. This CDR3 comprises 15 residues. V dropped 6 bases and J dropped 4; count of bases not matched to a gene: 8. Germline assignment: CDR1 SNHLY and CDR2 FYNNEI. CDR3 sequence: CASRLTSGSYNEQFF. The CDR3 bases are TGTGCCAGCAGGCTCACTAGCGGTTCGTACAATGAGCAGTTCTTC.

This clonotype was seen many times. The chain carries TRBV7-2 and TRBJ2-7; the D call may be TRBD1 or TRBD2 (5 bases each). CDR1 is SGHTA and CDR2 is FQGNSA in the germline V gene. V lost 2 bases, J lost 2 bases, and 10 bases lay in between. The CDR3 runs to 14 residues. As DNA, the CDR3 is TGTGCCAGCAGCTTACCAGGGAGCGCCTACGAGCAGTACTTC. Protein: CASSLPGSAYEQYF.

This clonotype was picked up a small number of times. The chain uses TRBV11-2 and TRBJ2-2, with 13 bases identical to TRBD2. The J segment lost 6 bases and the V segment lost 5 bases, leaving 3 bases of the junction unmatched. This CDR3 comprises 15 residues. Germline loops: CDR1 SGHAT, CDR2 FQNNGV. CDR3 loop: CASSPTSGGAGELFF. The DNA for the CDR3 is TGTGCCAGCAGCCCCACTAGCGGGGGGGCCGGGGAGCTGTTTTTT.

The chain uses TRBV20-1 and TRBJ2-7; 9 nucleotides line up with TRBD2. This CDR3 has 13 residues. Germline CDR1 and CDR2: DFQATT and SNEGSKA (reference sequence). The V gene end was trimmed by 5 bases and the J gene end by 0 bases; junction bases not matched to a gene: 2. The CDR3 sequence is CSAERGVSYEQYF. The CDR3 nucleotides read TGCAGTGCTGAGCGGGGGGTCTCCTACGAGCAGTACTTC.

This clonotype was seen repeatedly, ten times or more. This chain connects TRBV7-2 to TRBJ2-7; TRBD1 or TRBD2 may be the D gene (5 bases each). The V and J ends lost 5 bases and 3 bases respectively, with 17 bases between them. The germline gives CDR1 SGHTA, CDR2 FQGNSA. The CDR3 sequence is 15 residues long. The CDR3 bases are TGTGCCAGCAGCCGGGACCGGGATTTCCACTACGAGCAGTACTTC. Its translation is CASSRDRDFHYEQYF.

There are many counts of this clonotype. This chain links TRBV20-1 with TRBJ2-7, with D perhaps TRBD1 (5 bases). CDR1 is DFQATT and CDR2 is SNEGSKA in the germline V gene (reference sequence). CDR3 length equals 12 residues. Trimming left V 4 bases short and J 3 bases short, with 10 bases between. Written as DNA, the CDR3 is TGCAGTGCTAACCAAGACAGCTACGAGCAGTACTTC. Translating it yields CSANQDSYEQYF.

In its sample, this clonotype was seen many times. The gene calls are TRBV7-9 and TRBJ2-7; weak D call: TRBD1 (5 bases). The CDR3 runs to 15 residues. Trimming shortened V by 5 bases and J by 1 base, and 15 bases separated the two germline ends. Germline V lookup: CDR1 SEHNR, CDR2 FQNEAQ (reference sequence). The CDR3 DNA follows: TGTGCCAGCAGCCCTTCGACAGAAAGGTCCTACGAGCAGTACTTC. Protein sequence: CASSPSTERSYEQYF.

In its sample, this clonotype was seen a few times. The chain is built from TRBV3-1 and TRBJ2-7, with D unresolved. With 3 bases removed from V and 5 bases from J, the gap between germline ends came to 14 bases. This CDR3 has 14 amino acids. The germline CDR1 and CDR2 sequences are LGHDT and YNNKEL (reference sequence). In nucleotides, the CDR3 is TGTGCCAGCAGCCAGTCCGGAACGGTCAACGAGCAGTACTTC. Encoded protein: CASSQSGTVNEQYF.

Ten or more counts support this clonotype. This chain joins TRBV6-2 or TRBV6-3 and TRBJ2-1; 11 bases match TRBD2. This CDR3 spans 16 amino acids. V lost 1 base to trimming and J lost 4 bases; unmatched junction nucleotides: 3. The germline CDR1 and CDR2 sequences are MNHEY and SVGEGT. The CDR3 DNA follows: TGTGCCAGCAGTTACTATCTAGCGGGGGGTTACAATGAGCAGTTCTTC. The encoded protein is CASSYYLAGGYNEQFF.

This clonotype has a count of ten or more. V gene TRBV20-1 combines with J gene TRBJ1-6; tentatively, D is TRBD1 (5 bases). This CDR3 contains 14 residues. The germline V gene encodes CDR1 DFQATT and CDR2 SNEGSKA (reference sequence). V was pared by 0 bases and J by 2 bases, with 5 bases between. Here the CDR3 DNA reads TGCAGTGCTAGAGAGGGGGCCTATAATTCACCCCTCCACTTT. It specifies CSAREGAYNSPLHF.

Note on this clonotype: Just one base apart from a much larger clone, this may be a read error. This chain uses TRBV10-1 with TRBJ2-2; the D gene could be TRBD1 or TRBD2 (5 bases each). The germline CDR1 and CDR2 sequences are WNHNN and SYGVQD (reference sequence). Trimming left V 4 bases short and J 4 bases short, with 10 bases between. There are 14 residues in the CDR3. CDR3 sequence reads: CASSGPGSTGELFF. The CDR3 coding sequence is TGCGCCAGCAGTGGACCAGGGAGCACCGGGGAGCTGTTTTTT.

This sequence joins TRBV27 and TRBJ1-5; tentatively, D is TRBD1 (6 bases). V was shortened by 2 bases and J by 9 bases, with 20 bases between the two germline ends. From germline, CDR1 is MNHEY and CDR2 SMNVEV (reference sequence). The CDR3 covers 16 residues. CDR3: CASSLRSGTPSPPQHF. The CDR3, as DNA: TGTGCCAGCAGTTTACGGTCCGGGACACCCAGCCCGCCCCAGCATTTT.

This clonotype was counted many times. This chain connects TRBV7-2 to TRBJ1-5; possible D gene TRBD1, 5 bases. The CDR3 runs 17 residues. The germline V gene has CDR1 SGHTA and CDR2 FQGNSA. Trimming took off 2 bases at V and 0 bases at J, with 14 bases between the two ends. The CDR3 protein is CASSLYGTVGSNQPQHF. The CDR3 DNA reads as TGTGCCAGCAGCTTATACGGGACGGTTGGTAGCAATCAGCCCCAGCATTTT. The full variable domain, rest sourced from reference TRBV7-2 and TRBJ1-5, is GAGVSQSPSNKVTEKGKDVELRCDPISGHTALYWYRQSLGQGLEFLIYFQGNSAPDKSGLPSDRFSAERTGGSVSTLTIQRTQQEDSAVYLCASSLYGTVGSNQPQHFGDGTRLSIL.

This chain joins TRBV29-1 and TRBJ2-1, with 12 bases fitting TRBD2. CDR1 and CDR2 (germline): SQVTM, ANQGSEA. The CDR3 totals 18 residues. The V and J ends lost 4 bases and 1 base, in that order; junction bases with no gene match: 11. For the CDR3, the DNA is TGCAGCGTTGTTCGACTAGCGGGGGAATCCCTATCCTACAATGAGCAGTTCTTC. It is translated as CSVVRLAGESLSYNEQFF.

This clonotype was seen more than once but under ten times. The chain carries TRBV3-1 and TRBJ2-5; 7 nucleotides agree with TRBD1. With 1 base clipped from V and 2 bases from J, the junction kept 4 bases outside the gene matches. Germline V CDR1 and CDR2: LGHDT, YNNKEL (reference sequence). The CDR3 totals 15 residues. CDR3 in amino acids: CASSQVTGVQETQYF. In DNA form, the CDR3 reads TGTGCCAGCAGCCAAGTAACAGGGGTTCAAGAGACCCAGTACTTC.